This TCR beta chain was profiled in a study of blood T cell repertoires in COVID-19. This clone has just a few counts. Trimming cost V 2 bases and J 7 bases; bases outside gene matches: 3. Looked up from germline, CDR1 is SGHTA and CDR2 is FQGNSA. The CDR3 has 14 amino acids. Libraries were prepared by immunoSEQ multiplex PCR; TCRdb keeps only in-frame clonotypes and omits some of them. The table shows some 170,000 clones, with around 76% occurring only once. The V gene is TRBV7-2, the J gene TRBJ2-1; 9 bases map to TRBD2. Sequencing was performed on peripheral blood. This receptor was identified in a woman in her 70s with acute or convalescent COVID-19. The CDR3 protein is CASSLTSGLNEQFF. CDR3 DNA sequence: TGTGCCAGCAGCTTAACTAGCGGGTTAAATGAGCAGTTCTTC.